Listed below are T cell receptor beta chains from one sample, sequenced in a study of patients and donors after allogeneic stem cell transplantation. One entry per CDR3 protein results from TCRdb running MiXCR on the RT-PCR reads. The profile shows roughly 880,000 distinct CDR3 sequences, about a sixth of them singletons. Sequencing was carried out using blood, either unsorted or a sorted T cell fraction (not recorded which). Source of these receptors: a human donor who was either an allogeneic HSCT recipient or a stem cell or donor lymphocyte infusion donor (not recorded which). It is not recorded whose cells these are; they may come from a transplant donor. Both conserved end residues are part of each CDR3. A D gene is named only where the DNA matches it firmly. Only some rows state a clone size, as once, few, many or a class for expanded clones.

v_gene	abundance	len	j_gene	d_gene	CDR3aa	CDR3nt
TRBV12-3/TRBV12-4	.	15	TRBJ2-5	.	CASRGPSRNQETQYF	TGTGCCAGCAGGGGACCCAGCAGGAACCAAGAGACCCAGTACTTC
TRBV12-3/TRBV12-4	few	17	TRBJ1-4	.	CASSNSWISATNEKLFF	TGTGCCAGCAGTAACAGTTGGATCTCTGCAACTAATGAAAAACTGTTTTTT
TRBV7-2	few	14	TRBJ2-3	.	CASSIQGGTDTQYF	TGTGCCAGCAGCATACAGGGTGGCACAGATACGCAGTATTTT
TRBV5-1	few	14	TRBJ2-2	.	CASAGMGDTGELFF	TGCGCCAGCGCTGGGATGGGTGACACCGGGGAGCTGTTTTTT
TRBV28	few	15	TRBJ2-1	TRBD2	CCALAGGGGYNEQFF	TGTTGTGCGCTAGCGGGAGGAGGGGGGTACAATGAGCAGTTCTTC
TRBV20-1	few	12	TRBJ1-1	.	CSAREQGTEAFF	TGCAGTGCTAGAGAACAGGGCACTGAAGCTTTCTTT
TRBV20-1	.	15	TRBJ2-3	TRBD2	CSARRAGAVTDTQYF	TGCAGTGCTAGGAGAGCGGGGGCGGTCACAGATACGCAGTATTTT
TRBV5-1	few	16	TRBJ1-2	TRBD1	CASSFGRTGAGYGYTF	TGCGCCAGCAGCTTTGGACGGACAGGGGCTGGGTATGGCTACACCTTC
TRBV5-1	.	13	TRBJ2-2	.	CASGPDGTGELFF	TGCGCCAGCGGCCCAGATGGCACCGGGGAGCTGTTTTTT
TRBV10-3	.	16	TRBJ2-1	.	CAISESQGWTYNEQFF	TGTGCCATCAGTGAGTCCCAGGGATGGACCTACAATGAGCAGTTCTTC
TRBV6-1	few	15	TRBJ1-1	.	CASSSFRAPGTEAFF	TGTGCCAGCAGTAGTTTTAGGGCGCCGGGCACTGAAGCTTTCTTT
TRBV29-1	many	15	TRBJ1-4	TRBD1	CSVGGQGVLSEKLFF	TGCAGCGTTGGGGGACAGGGAGTATTGAGTGAAAAACTGTTTTTT
TRBV6-1	few	16	TRBJ2-5	.	CASTKAGDGQSETQYF	TGTGCCAGCACCAAAGCTGGGGACGGACAGTCAGAGACCCAGTACTTC
TRBV11-3	few	12	TRBJ2-7	.	CASSLQVHEQYF	TGTGCCAGCAGCCTGCAGGTCCACGAGCAGTACTTC
TRBV12-3/TRBV12-4	many	13	TRBJ1-4	.	CASSADSNEKLFF	TGTGCCAGCAGCGCTGACAGTAATGAAAAACTGTTTTTT
TRBV27	.	13	TRBJ1-2	.	CASRVWEDYGYTF	TGTGCCAGCAGGGTCTGGGAAGACTATGGCTACACCTTC
TRBV12-3/TRBV12-4	many	15	TRBJ2-2	.	CASSFGQKNTGELFF	TGTGCCAGCAGTTTCGGACAGAAGAACACCGGGGAGCTGTTTTTT
TRBV3-1	.	16	TRBJ2-2	.	CASSQEGRLGTGELFF	TGTGCCAGCAGCCAAGAGGGGAGGCTGGGCACCGGGGAGCTGTTTTTT
TRBV12-3/TRBV12-4	.	12	TRBJ2-7	TRBD2	CASSPGGTEQYF	TGTGCCAGCAGTCCGGGGGGGACCGAGCAGTACTTC
TRBV4-1	.	16	TRBJ1-2	TRBD1	CASSQMDRVLNYGYTF	TGCGCCAGCAGCCAGATGGACAGGGTTCTTAACTATGGCTACACCTTC
TRBV2	.	11	TRBJ1-1	.	CASSEGVEAFF	TGTGCCAGCAGTGAAGGAGTGGAAGCTTTCTTT
TRBV9	once	16	TRBJ2-1	.	CASSPLGHLLHNEQFF	TGTGCCAGCAGCCCATTGGGACACCTTTTACACAATGAGCAGTTCTTC
TRBV12-3/TRBV12-4	.	14	TRBJ2-7	.	CASSSKNGGVEQYF	TGTGCCAGCAGTTCCAAGAACGGCGGAGTCGAGCAGTACTTC
TRBV4-3	.	16	TRBJ2-1	TRBD2	CASSRSRGGAYNEQFF	TGCGCCAGCAGCCGTTCTCGCGGGGGGGCCTACAATGAGCAGTTCTTC
TRBV7-6	few	16	TRBJ2-3	TRBD2	CASSLGGRRGTDTQYF	TGTGCCAGCAGCTTAGGCGGGAGAAGGGGCACAGATACGCAGTATTTT
TRBV11-2	.	16	TRBJ2-7	TRBD1	CASSHPGQGQYHEQYF	TGTGCCAGCAGCCACCCGGGACAGGGTCAGTATCACGAGCAGTACTTC
TRBV11-2	few	12	TRBJ2-1	.	CASSLGKPEQFF	TGTGCCAGCAGCTTAGGAAAGCCTGAGCAGTTCTTC
TRBV12-3/TRBV12-4	.	13	TRBJ2-7	.	CASSFDNPYEQYF	TGTGCCAGCAGTTTTGACAACCCCTACGAGCAGTACTTC
TRBV12-3/TRBV12-4	few	12	TRBJ2-7	.	CASSLVAAEQYF	TGTGCCAGCAGTTTAGTGGCGGCCGAGCAGTACTTC
TRBV7-9	few	14	TRBJ1-4	.	CASSLGQTNEKLFF	TGTGCCAGCAGCTTAGGGCAGACTAATGAAAAACTGTTTTTT
TRBV10-3	.	13	TRBJ2-1	.	CAISESLANEQFF	TGTGCCATCAGTGAGTCCCTTGCCAATGAGCAGTTCTTC
TRBV20-1	.	14	TRBJ2-7	.	CSPRGGTSSYEQYF	TGCAGTCCCCGGGGCGGGACGAGCTCCTACGAGCAGTACTTC
TRBV5-6	few	15	TRBJ2-5	TRBD2	CASSLASAGGRTQYF	TGTGCCAGCAGCTTGGCATCAGCGGGGGGTCGAACCCAGTACTTC
TRBV5-6	few	15	TRBJ1-2	.	CASSLATGRNYGYTF	TGTGCCAGCAGCTTGGCGACCGGACGGAACTATGGTTACACCTTC
TRBV30	once	15	TRBJ2-7	.	CAWGYNRAGRYEQYF	TGTGCCTGGGGGTATAACCGGGCAGGGAGGTACGAGCAGTACTTC
TRBV20-1	.	13	TRBJ2-7	TRBD1	CSARDRGQHEQYF	TGCAGTGCAAGGGACAGGGGGCAACACGAGCAGTACTTC
TRBV27	.	11	TRBJ1-1	.	CASSLGIWAFF	TGTGCCAGCAGTTTGGGCATCTGGGCTTTCTTT
TRBV5-1	.	18	TRBJ1-1	TRBD1	CASSLDPRDRGHDTEAFF	TGCGCCAGCAGCTTGGACCCCCGGGACAGGGGTCACGACACTGAAGCTTTCTTT
TRBV12-3/TRBV12-4	.	15	TRBJ1-5	.	CASSLKGRSNQPQHF	TGTGCCAGCAGTTTAAAGGGCCGGTCAAACCAGCCCCAGCATTTT
TRBV6-5	many	12	TRBJ2-1	TRBD2	CASSYSGGEQFF	TGTGCCAGCAGTTATAGCGGGGGGGAGCAGTTCTTC
TRBV6-1	few	14	TRBJ2-3	.	CASRLADYMDTQYF	TGTGCCAGCAGGTTAGCGGACTATATGGATACGCAGTATTTT
TRBV7-2	.	16	TRBJ1-1	TRBD1	CASSLAPGTGGDEAFF	TGTGCCAGCAGCTTAGCCCCCGGGACAGGGGGCGATGAAGCTTTCTTT
TRBV10-3	few	14	TRBJ2-7	.	CATSHRDTTYEQYF	TGTGCCACAAGTCACCGGGACACCACCTACGAGCAGTACTTC